This TCR beta chain was captured by sequencing in a study of post-analysis software for immune sequencing data. Study outcomes and limitations: A handful of TRBV segments were significantly more frequent in patients than in controls. TRBV5-6, TRBV5-1 and TRBV20-1 were among these segments. Versus controls, multiple sclerosis patients showed significantly lower diversity (normalized Chao1).

TCR beta cDNA libraries included unique molecular identifiers. TCRdb redid the calling of the PCR reads with MiXCR, one entry per CDR3 protein. The sample carries about 540,000 distinct CDR3 sequences, around a third recorded once. On this clonotype itself: What it recognizes is unknown.

V lost 9 bases and J 7 bases, leaving 11 bases between the germline ends. This CDR3 is 10 amino acids long. Germline V gene data show CDR1 as SGHKS and CDR2 as YYEKEE (reference sequence). The clonotype was recovered from a girl aged 2 to 17 with multiple sclerosis. The sequenced sample was blood. The V gene is TRBV5-5, the J gene TRBJ2-7; D is unresolved. The CDR3 sequence: CAKRTSEQYF. The CDR3 bases are TGTGCCAAGAGGACGTCAGAGCAGTACTTC.